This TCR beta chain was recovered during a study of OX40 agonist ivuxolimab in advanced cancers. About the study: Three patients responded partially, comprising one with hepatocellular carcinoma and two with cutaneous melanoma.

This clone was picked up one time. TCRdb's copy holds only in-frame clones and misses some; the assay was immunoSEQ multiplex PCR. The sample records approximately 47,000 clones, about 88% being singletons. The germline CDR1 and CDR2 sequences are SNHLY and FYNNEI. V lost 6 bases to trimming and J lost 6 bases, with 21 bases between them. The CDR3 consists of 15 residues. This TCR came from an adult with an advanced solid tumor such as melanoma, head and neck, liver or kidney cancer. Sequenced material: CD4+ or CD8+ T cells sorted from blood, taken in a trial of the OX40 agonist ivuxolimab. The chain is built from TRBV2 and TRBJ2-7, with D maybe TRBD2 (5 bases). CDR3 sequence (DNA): TGTGCCAGCAGAGGCTACCTTCTGATTCGGGGCGAGCAGTACTTC. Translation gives CASRGYLLIRGEQYF.